This passage covers 3 T cell receptor beta chains from one sample sequenced in a study of beta chain features in type 1 diabetes. What was sequenced were expressed TCRB transcripts, since all of the isolated RNA had been reverse transcribed. Profiling relied on immunoSEQ multiplex PCR, and the TCRdb table lists in-frame clones only, not all of them. This repertoire shows 120,000 to 150,000 clones, about 10% found once; its top ten account for 1.3%. Input material: naive CD4+ T cells from blood. The receptors come from a man aged 18 to 30 in good health.

This clone was seen a handful of times. This sample also contains other DNA sequences that code for the same CDR3. This chain links TRBV15 with TRBJ2-5; perhaps TRBD2 as D (5 bases). This CDR3 is built from 14 residues. V lost 0 bases to trimming and J lost 2 bases, with 7 bases between them. The V gene's germline CDR1 is LNHNV and CDR2 YYDKDF (reference sequence). The CDR3 reads CATSRDRGQETQYF. CDR3 sequence (DNA): TGTGCCACCAGCAGAGATCGGGGTCAAGAGACCCAGTACTTC.

In this sample, this clone turned up a few times. The chain employs TRBV30 and TRBJ1-5, with D unresolved. Germline V gene sequence: CDR1 GTSNPN, CDR2 SVGIG (reference sequence). The CDR3 sequence is 13 residues long. The V and J ends lost 2 bases and 9 bases respectively, with 14 bases between them. This CDR3 reads CAWSHGWERPQHF. The CDR3 DNA follows: TGTGCCTGGAGTCACGGATGGGAGCGGCCCCAGCATTTT.

This clone was counted many times. This rearrangement joins TRBV7-9 to TRBJ2-1; 7 bases line up with TRBD1. With 6 bases clipped from V and 8 bases from J, the junction kept 7 bases outside the gene matches. This CDR3 has 13 residues. Germline V lookup: CDR1 SEHNR, CDR2 FQNEAQ (reference sequence). CDR3 in DNA: TGTGCCAGCAGACTCGAGGGGGCGGATGAGCAGTTCTTC. Its protein is CASRLEGADEQFF. Complete variable domain (other parts from reference TRBV7-9 and TRBJ2-1): DTGVSQNPRHKITKRGQNVTFRCDPISEHNRLYWYRQTLGQGPEFLTYFQNEAQLEKSRLLSDRFSAERPKGSFSTLEIQRTEQGDSAMYLCASRLEGADEQFFGPGTRLTVL.